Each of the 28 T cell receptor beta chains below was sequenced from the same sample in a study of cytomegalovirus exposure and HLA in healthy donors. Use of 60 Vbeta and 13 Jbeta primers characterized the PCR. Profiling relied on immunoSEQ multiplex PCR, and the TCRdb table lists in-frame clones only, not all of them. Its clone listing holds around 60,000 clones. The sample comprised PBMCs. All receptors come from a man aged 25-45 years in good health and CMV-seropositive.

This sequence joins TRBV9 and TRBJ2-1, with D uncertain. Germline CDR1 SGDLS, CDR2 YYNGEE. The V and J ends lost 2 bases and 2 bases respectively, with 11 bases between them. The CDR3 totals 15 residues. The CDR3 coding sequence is TGTGCCAGCAGCGTCTCTATCACCCCCTACAATGAGCAGTTCTTC. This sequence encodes CASSVSITPYNEQFF.

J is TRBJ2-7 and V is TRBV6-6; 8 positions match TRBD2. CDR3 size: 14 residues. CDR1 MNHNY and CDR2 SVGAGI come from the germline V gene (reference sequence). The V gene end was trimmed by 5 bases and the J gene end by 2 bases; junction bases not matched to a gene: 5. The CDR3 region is CASSRTSPAYEQYF. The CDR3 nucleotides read TGTGCCAGCAGTAGGACTAGCCCGGCCTACGAGCAGTACTTC.

Here the CDR3 reads CASSYSLKGDYEQYF. The CDR3 bases are TGTGCCAGCAGTTACAGCTTGAAAGGGGACTACGAGCAGTACTTC. J is TRBJ2-7 and V is TRBV6-6; possible D gene TRBD1, 5 bases. The CDR3 runs 15 residues. Trimming stripped 2 bases from V and 3 bases from J, with 14 bases between. Germline loops: CDR1 MNHNY, CDR2 SVGAGI (reference sequence).

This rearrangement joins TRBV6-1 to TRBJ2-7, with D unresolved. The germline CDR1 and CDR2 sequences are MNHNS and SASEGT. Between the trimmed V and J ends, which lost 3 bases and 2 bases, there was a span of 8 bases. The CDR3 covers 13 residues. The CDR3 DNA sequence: TGTGCCAGCAGTGAGTACAAGACCTACGAGCAGTACTTC. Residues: CASSEYKTYEQYF.

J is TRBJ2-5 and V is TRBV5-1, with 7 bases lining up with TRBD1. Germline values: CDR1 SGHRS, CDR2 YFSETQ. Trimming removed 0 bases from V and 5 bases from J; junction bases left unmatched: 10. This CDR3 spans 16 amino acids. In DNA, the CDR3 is TGCGCCAGCAGCTTGGCCGTAGGGGGCGCACGGGAGACCCAGTACTTC. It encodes CASSLAVGGARETQYF.

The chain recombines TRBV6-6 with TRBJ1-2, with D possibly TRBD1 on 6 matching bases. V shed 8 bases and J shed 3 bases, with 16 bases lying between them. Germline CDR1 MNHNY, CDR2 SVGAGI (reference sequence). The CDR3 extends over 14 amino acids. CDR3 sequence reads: CASGSLGAYYGYTF. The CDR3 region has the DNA TGTGCCAGCGGCAGTCTGGGGGCTTACTATGGCTACACCTTC.

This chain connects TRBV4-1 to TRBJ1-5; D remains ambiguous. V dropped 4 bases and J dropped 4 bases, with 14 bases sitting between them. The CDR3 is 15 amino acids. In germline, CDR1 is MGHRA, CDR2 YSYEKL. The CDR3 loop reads CASSLEGVINQPQHF. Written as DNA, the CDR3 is TGCGCCAGCAGCCTCGAGGGAGTTATAAATCAGCCCCAGCATTTT.

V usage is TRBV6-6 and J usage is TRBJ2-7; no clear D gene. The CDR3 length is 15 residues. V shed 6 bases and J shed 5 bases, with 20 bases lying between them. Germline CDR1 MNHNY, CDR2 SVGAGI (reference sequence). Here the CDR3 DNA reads TGTGCCAGCAGACGGTATCTTCGAGGTCGAGACGAGCAGTACTTC. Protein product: CASRRYLRGRDEQYF.

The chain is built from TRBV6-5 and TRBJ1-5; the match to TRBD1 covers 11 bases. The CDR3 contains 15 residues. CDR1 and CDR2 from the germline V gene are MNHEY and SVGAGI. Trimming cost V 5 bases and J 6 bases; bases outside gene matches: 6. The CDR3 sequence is CASSLGQGASQPQHF. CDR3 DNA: TGTGCCAGCAGTCTAGGACAGGGGGCTAGTCAGCCCCAGCATTTT.

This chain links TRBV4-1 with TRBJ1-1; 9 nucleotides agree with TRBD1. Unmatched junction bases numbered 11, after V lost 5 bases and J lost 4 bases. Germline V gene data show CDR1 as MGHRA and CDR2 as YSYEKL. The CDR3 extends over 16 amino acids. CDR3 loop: CASSYLEGQGATEAFF. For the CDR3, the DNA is TGCGCCAGCAGCTATCTAGAGGGACAGGGTGCCACTGAAGCTTTCTTT.

CDR3 loop: CASSQVAAGGAEQYF. CDR3 DNA sequence: TGTGCCAGCAGCCAAGTTGCAGCGGGAGGTGCCGAGCAGTACTTC. The genes are TRBV4-2 and TRBJ2-7; 9 nucleotides line up with TRBD2. J gave up 6 bases and V 1 base, and 7 bases lay outside the gene matches. Looked up from germline, CDR1 is LGHNA and CDR2 is YNFKEQ. CDR3 size: 15 residues.

This chain's CDR3 is CASSVATGGTGLTEQYF. CDR3 nucleotide sequence: TGTGCCAGCAGCGTAGCTACTGGGGGGACAGGGTTGACCGAGCAGTACTTC. The chain employs TRBV9 and TRBJ2-7, with 9 bases identical to TRBD1. This CDR3 spans 17 amino acids. Per germline, CDR1 SGDLS and CDR2 YYNGEE. V dropped 0 bases and J dropped 6; count of bases not matched to a gene: 13.

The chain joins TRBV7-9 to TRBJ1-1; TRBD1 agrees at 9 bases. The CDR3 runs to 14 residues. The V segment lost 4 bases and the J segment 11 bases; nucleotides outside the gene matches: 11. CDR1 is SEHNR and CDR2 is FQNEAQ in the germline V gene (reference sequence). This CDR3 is CASSSIQLQGAAFF. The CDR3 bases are TGTGCCAGCAGCTCTATTCAACTACAGGGGGCGGCTTTCTTT. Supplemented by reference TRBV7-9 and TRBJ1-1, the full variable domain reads DTGVSQNPRHKITKRGQNVTFRCDPISEHNRLYWYRQTLGQGPEFLTYFQNEAQLEKSRLLSDRFSAERPKGSFSTLEIQRTEQGDSAMYLCASSSIQLQGAAFFGQGTRLTVV.

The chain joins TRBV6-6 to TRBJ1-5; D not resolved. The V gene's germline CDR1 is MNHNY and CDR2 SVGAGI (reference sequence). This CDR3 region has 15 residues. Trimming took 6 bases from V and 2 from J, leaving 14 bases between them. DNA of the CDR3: TGTGCCAGCAGACGTTCTCGGGTGCGCAATCAGCCCCAGCATTTT. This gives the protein CASRRSRVRNQPQHF.

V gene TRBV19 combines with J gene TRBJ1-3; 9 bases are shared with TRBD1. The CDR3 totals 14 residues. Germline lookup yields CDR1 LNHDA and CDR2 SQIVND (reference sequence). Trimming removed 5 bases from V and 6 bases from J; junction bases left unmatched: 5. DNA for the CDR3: TGTGCCAGTAGTGTCGGACAGGGGTTAAACACCATATATTTT. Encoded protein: CASSVGQGLNTIYF.

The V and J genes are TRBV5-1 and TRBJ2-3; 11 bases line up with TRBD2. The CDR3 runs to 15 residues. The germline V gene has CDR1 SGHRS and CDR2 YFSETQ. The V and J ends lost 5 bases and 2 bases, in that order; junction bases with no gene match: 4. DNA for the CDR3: TGCGCCAGCAGGACTAGCGGGGACCCCACAGATACGCAGTATTTT. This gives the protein CASRTSGDPTDTQYF.

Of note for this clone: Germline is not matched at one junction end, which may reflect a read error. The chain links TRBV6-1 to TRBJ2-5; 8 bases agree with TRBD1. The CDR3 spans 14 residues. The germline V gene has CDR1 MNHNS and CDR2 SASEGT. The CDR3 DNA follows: TGTGCCAGCAGTAAGGACAGGGTTCAAGAGAACCAGTACTTC. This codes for CASSKDRVQENQYF.

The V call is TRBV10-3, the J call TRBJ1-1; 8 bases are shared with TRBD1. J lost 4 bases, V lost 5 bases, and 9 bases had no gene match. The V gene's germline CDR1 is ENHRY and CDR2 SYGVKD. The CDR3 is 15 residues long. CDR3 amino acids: CAISLTGASSTEAFF. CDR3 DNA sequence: TGTGCCATCAGTTTGACAGGGGCTTCGAGCACTGAAGCTTTCTTT.

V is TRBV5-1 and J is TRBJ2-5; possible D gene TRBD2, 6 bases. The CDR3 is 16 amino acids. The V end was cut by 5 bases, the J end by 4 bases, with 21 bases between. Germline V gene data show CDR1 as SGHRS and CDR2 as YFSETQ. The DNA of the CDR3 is TGCGCCAGCAGACGCTTGGTCAGGGAGGTGGTAGAGACCCAGTACTTC. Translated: CASRRLVREVVETQYF.

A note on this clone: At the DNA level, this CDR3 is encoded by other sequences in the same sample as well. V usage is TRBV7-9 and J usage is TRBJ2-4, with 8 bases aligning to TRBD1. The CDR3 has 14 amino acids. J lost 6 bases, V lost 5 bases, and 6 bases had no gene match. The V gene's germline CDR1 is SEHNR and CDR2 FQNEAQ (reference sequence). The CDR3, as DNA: TGTGCCAGCAGCGGGACCGGACAGGGAAACATTCAGTACTTC. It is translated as CASSGTGQGNIQYF.

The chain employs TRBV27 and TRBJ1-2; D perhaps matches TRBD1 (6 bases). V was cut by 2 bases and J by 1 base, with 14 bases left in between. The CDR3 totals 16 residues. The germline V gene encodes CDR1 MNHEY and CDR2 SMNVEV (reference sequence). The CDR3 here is CASSLNRASINYGYTF. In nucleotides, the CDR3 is TGTGCCAGCAGTTTAAACAGGGCTTCCATTAACTATGGCTACACCTTC.

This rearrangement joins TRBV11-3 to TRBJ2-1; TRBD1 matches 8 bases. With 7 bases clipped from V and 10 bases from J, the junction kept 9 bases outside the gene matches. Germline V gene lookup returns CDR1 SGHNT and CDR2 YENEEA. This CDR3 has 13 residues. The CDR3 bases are TGTGCCAGCAACTCAGGGGGCTCGGGGGAGCAGTTCTTC. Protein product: CASNSGGSGEQFF.

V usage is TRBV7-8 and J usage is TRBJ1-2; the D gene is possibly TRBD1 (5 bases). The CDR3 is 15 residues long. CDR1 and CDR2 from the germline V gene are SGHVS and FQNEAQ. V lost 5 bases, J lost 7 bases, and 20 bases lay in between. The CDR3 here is CASSPGRGVGLGYTF. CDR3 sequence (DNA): TGTGCCAGCAGCCCGGGTCGGGGGGTAGGGCTTGGCTACACCTTC. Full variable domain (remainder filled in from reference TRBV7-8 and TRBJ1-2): GAGVSQSPRYKVAKRGQDVALRCDPISGHVSLFWYQQALGQGPEFLTYFQNEAQLDKSGLPSDRFFAERPEGSVSTLKIQRTQQEDSAVYLCASSPGRGVGLGYTFGSGTRLTVV.

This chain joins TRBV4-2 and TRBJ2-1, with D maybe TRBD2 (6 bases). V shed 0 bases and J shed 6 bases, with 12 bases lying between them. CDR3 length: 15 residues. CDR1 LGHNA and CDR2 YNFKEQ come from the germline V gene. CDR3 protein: CASSQDLTSSNEQFF. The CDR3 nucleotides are TGTGCCAGCAGCCAAGACCTCACTAGCTCCAATGAGCAGTTCTTC.

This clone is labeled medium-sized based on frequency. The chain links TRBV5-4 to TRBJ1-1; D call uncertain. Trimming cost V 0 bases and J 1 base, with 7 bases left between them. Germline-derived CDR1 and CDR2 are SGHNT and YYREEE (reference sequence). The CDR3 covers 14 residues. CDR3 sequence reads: CASSLDARNTEAFF. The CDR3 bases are TGTGCCAGCAGCTTGGATGCGAGGAACACTGAAGCTTTCTTT.

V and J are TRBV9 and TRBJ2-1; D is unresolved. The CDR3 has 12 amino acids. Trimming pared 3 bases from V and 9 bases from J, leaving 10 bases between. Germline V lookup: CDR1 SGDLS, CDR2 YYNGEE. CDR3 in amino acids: CASSGGSSEQFF. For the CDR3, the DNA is TGTGCCAGCAGCGGCGGCTCTAGTGAGCAGTTCTTC. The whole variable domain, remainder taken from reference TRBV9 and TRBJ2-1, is DSGVTQTPKHLITATGQRVTLRCSPRSGDLSVYWYQQSLDQGLQFLIQYYNGEERAKGNILERFSAQQFPDLHSELNLSSLELGDSALYFCASSGGSSEQFFGPGTRLTVL.

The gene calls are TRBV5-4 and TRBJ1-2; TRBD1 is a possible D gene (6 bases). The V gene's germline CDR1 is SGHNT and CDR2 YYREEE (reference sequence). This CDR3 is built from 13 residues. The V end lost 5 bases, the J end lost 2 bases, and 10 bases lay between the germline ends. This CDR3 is CASRLTGNYGYTF. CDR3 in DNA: TGTGCCAGCAGACTGACAGGAAACTATGGCTACACCTTC.

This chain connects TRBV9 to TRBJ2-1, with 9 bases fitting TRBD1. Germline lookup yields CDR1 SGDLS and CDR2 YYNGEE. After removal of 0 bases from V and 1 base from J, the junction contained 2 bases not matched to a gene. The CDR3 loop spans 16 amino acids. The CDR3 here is CASSVAQGASYNEQFF. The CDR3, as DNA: TGTGCCAGCAGCGTAGCACAGGGGGCTTCCTACAATGAGCAGTTCTTC. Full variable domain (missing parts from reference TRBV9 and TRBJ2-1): DSGVTQTPKHLITATGQRVTLRCSPRSGDLSVYWYQQSLDQGLQFLIQYYNGEERAKGNILERFSAQQFPDLHSELNLSSLELGDSALYFCASSVAQGASYNEQFFGPGTRLTVL.